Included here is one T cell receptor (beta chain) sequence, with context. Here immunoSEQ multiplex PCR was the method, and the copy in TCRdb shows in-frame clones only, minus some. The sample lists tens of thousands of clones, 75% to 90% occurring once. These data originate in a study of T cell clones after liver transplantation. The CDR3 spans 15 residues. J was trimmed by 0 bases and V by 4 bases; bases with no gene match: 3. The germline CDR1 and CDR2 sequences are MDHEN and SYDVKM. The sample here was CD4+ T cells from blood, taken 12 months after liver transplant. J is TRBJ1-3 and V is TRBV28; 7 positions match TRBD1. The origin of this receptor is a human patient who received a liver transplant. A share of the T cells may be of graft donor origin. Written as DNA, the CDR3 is TGTGCCAGCAGTTCAGGGGGTAACTCTGGAAACACCATATATTTT. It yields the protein CASSSGGNSGNTIYF.